Sequencing of this T cell receptor (beta chain) was carried out in a study of identical twins. General study results and limits: Where beta out-of-frame sequences were concerned, excess twin sharing was weaker.

This clonotype was seen many times. Its antigen remains unidentified. Germline CDR1 and CDR2: MGHRA and YSYEKL. Trimming removed 4 bases from V and 10 bases from J; junction bases left unmatched: 4. There are 12 residues in the CDR3. A universal primer binding site was introduced by template switching. The final cDNA contained unique molecular identifiers. TCRdb re-analysed the 5' RACE reads in MiXCR, keeping a single row per CDR3 protein. The data hold under 300,000 distinct CDR3 sequences, with around 8.3% observed a single time. All of the donors were Caucasians in good health. These data were likewise used in another study, on yellow fever vaccine responses in identical twins.

V usage is TRBV4-1 and J usage is TRBJ2-1, with 7 bases that match TRBD2. This TCR derives from a woman aged 18-29 years in good health. The material sequenced was CD8+ T cells sorted from blood. Here the CDR3 DNA reads TGCGCCAGCAGCCGTTGGGGAGGGGAGCAGTTCTTC. It codes for CASSRWGGEQFF.